A selection of T cell receptor beta chains follows, all from one sample in a study of cytomegalovirus exposure and HLA in healthy donors. TCRdb keeps only in-frame clones here, not all; method: immunoSEQ multiplex PCR. This table holds over 75,000 clones, about three quarters found once. The sample consisted of PBMCs. These receptors all come from a female donor in good health and CMV-seronegative. CDR3s include the opening cysteine and the closing phenylalanine or tryptophan. The D gene is left open where the match is weak. Not all rows give a size; the values are once, few, many and, for expanded clones, a class.

abundance: once; d_gene: TRBD1; j_gene: TRBJ2-6; v_gene: TRBV19; CDR3aa: CASRGTVAVLTF; CDR3nt: TGTGCTAGTAGGGGGACAGTGGCCGTCCTGACTTTC
abundance: NA; d_gene: TRBD1; j_gene: TRBJ1-2; v_gene: TRBV13; CDR3aa: CASSSRTGTYGYTF; CDR3nt: TGTGCCAGCAGCTCCCGGACAGGGACCTATGGCTACACCTTC
abundance: NA; d_gene: NA; j_gene: TRBJ2-5; v_gene: TRBV5-4; CDR3aa: CASNLDGVQETQYF; CDR3nt: TGTGCCAGCAACTTAGACGGAGTACAAGAGACCCAGTACTTC
abundance: NA; d_gene: TRBD2; j_gene: TRBJ2-5; v_gene: TRBV29-1; CDR3aa: CSVGLAGGQWDF; CDR3nt: TGCAGCGTTGGACTAGCGGGAGGGCAATGGGACTTC
abundance: once; d_gene: NA; j_gene: TRBJ1-2; v_gene: TRBV14; CDR3aa: CASSQVGGPLYGYTF; CDR3nt: TGTGCCAGCAGCCAAGTTGGAGGGCCGCTCTATGGCTACACCTTC
abundance: NA; d_gene: TRBD1; j_gene: TRBJ2-1; v_gene: TRBV14; CDR3aa: CASSHPTGGEQFF; CDR3nt: TGTGCCAGCAGCCACCCGACAGGGGGTGAGCAGTTCTTC
abundance: NA; d_gene: TRBD2; j_gene: TRBJ2-7; v_gene: TRBV28; CDR3aa: CASSSAGLGSSGSYEQYF; CDR3nt: TGTGCCAGCAGTTCCGCGGGACTAGGTTCGAGCGGCTCCTACGAGCAGTACTTC
abundance: few; d_gene: NA; j_gene: TRBJ2-2; v_gene: TRBV29-1; CDR3aa: CSVDPTNTGELFF; CDR3nt: TGCAGCGTTGACCCCACTAACACCGGGGAGCTGTTTTTT
abundance: NA; d_gene: TRBD1; j_gene: TRBJ2-4; v_gene: TRBV2; CDR3aa: CASTPDRGKKNIQYF; CDR3nt: TGTGCCAGCACTCCGGACAGGGGGAAGAAAAACATTCAGTACTTC
abundance: NA; d_gene: TRBD2; j_gene: TRBJ2-3; v_gene: TRBV14; CDR3aa: CASSQEGPLAGATDTQYF; CDR3nt: TGTGCCAGCAGCCAAGAAGGGCCACTAGCGGGAGCCACAGATACGCAGTATTTT
abundance: once; d_gene: NA; j_gene: TRBJ1-1; v_gene: TRBV28; CDR3aa: CASRLSPGRTEAFF; CDR3nt: TGTGCCAGCAGGTTATCCCCAGGGCGGACTGAAGCTTTCTTT
abundance: NA; d_gene: TRBD2; j_gene: TRBJ2-5; v_gene: TRBV28; CDR3aa: CASSYPGPLTSGRAYQETQYF; CDR3nt: TGTGCCAGCAGTTATCCAGGGCCTTTAACTAGCGGGAGAGCGTACCAAGAGACCCAGTACTTC
abundance: NA; d_gene: NA; j_gene: TRBJ2-7; v_gene: TRBV7-2; CDR3aa: CASSERRELYEQYF; CDR3nt: TGTGCCAGCAGCGAACGCCGGGAGCTCTACGAGCAGTACTTC
abundance: once; d_gene: TRBD1; j_gene: TRBJ1-3; v_gene: TRBV28; CDR3aa: CASSLFRGQGGNTIYF; CDR3nt: TGTGCCAGCAGTTTATTCAGGGGGCAAGGTGGAAACACCATATATTTT
abundance: once; d_gene: NA; j_gene: TRBJ1-1; v_gene: TRBV6-5; CDR3aa: CAGRGIIGATEAFF; CDR3nt: TGTGCCGGCAGGGGTATAATAGGGGCCACTGAAGCTTTCTTT
abundance: once; d_gene: TRBD1; j_gene: TRBJ2-7; v_gene: TRBV6-6; CDR3aa: CASSHQGTGPYF; CDR3nt: TGTGCCAGCAGTCACCAGGGGACAGGGCCGTACTTC
abundance: NA; d_gene: TRBD1; j_gene: TRBJ1-2; v_gene: TRBV6-4; CDR3aa: CASSSGGVGGYTF; CDR3nt: TGTGCCAGCAGCTCAGGGGGCGTCGGTGGCTACACCTTC
abundance: NA; d_gene: NA; j_gene: TRBJ1-2; v_gene: TRBV5-1; CDR3aa: CASSLRAGEGANYGYTF; CDR3nt: TGCGCCAGCAGCTTGAGGGCAGGGGAGGGAGCTAACTATGGCTACACCTTC
abundance: NA; d_gene: NA; j_gene: TRBJ2-7; v_gene: TRBV6-6; CDR3aa: CASSPTTQGGEQYF; CDR3nt: TGTGCCAGCAGTCCAACAACCCAGGGAGGCGAGCAGTACTTC
abundance: NA; d_gene: NA; j_gene: TRBJ1-5; v_gene: TRBV19; CDR3aa: CASSIQGSNQPQHF; CDR3nt: TGTGCCAGTAGTATCCAGGGATCCAATCAGCCCCAGCATTTT
abundance: NA; d_gene: NA; j_gene: TRBJ2-7; v_gene: TRBV7-8; CDR3aa: CASSSLQGVDYEQYF; CDR3nt: TGTGCCAGCAGCTCGCTACAGGGAGTTGATTACGAGCAGTACTTC
abundance: NA; d_gene: NA; j_gene: TRBJ1-2; v_gene: TRBV5-6; CDR3aa: CASSFDSGAFHGYTF; CDR3nt: TGTGCCAGCAGCTTTGATTCAGGGGCATTCCATGGCTACACCTTC
abundance: once; d_gene: NA; j_gene: TRBJ1-6; v_gene: TRBV30; CDR3aa: CAWSQPKRWQSSYNSPLHF; CDR3nt: TGTGCCTGGAGTCAACCCAAGAGGTGGCAGAGCTCCTATAATTCACCCCTCCACTTT
abundance: NA; d_gene: TRBD2; j_gene: TRBJ2-5; v_gene: TRBV2; CDR3aa: CASSYSSGGETQYF; CDR3nt: TGTGCCAGCAGCTACTCTAGCGGGGGGGAGACCCAGTACTTC
abundance: few; d_gene: NA; j_gene: TRBJ2-1; v_gene: TRBV6-5; CDR3aa: CASSYSEGNEQFF; CDR3nt: TGTGCCAGCAGTTACTCAGAGGGCAATGAGCAGTTCTTC
abundance: NA; d_gene: NA; j_gene: TRBJ2-2; v_gene: TRBV7-9; CDR3aa: CASSFPDRDTGELFF; CDR3nt: TGTGCCAGCAGCTTCCCGGACAGAGACACCGGGGAGCTGTTTTTT
abundance: NA; d_gene: TRBD1; j_gene: TRBJ1-1; v_gene: TRBV29-1; CDR3aa: CSVTRTGDTEAFF; CDR3nt: TGCAGCGTTACCCGGACAGGGGATACTGAAGCTTTCTTT
abundance: few; d_gene: TRBD1; j_gene: TRBJ1-1; v_gene: TRBV27; CDR3aa: CASSLKGGRTEAFF; CDR3nt: TGTGCCAGCAGTTTAAAAGGGGGCAGGACTGAAGCTTTCTTT
abundance: NA; d_gene: NA; j_gene: TRBJ2-2; v_gene: TRBV30; CDR3aa: CRVGTNTGELFF; CDR3nt: TGTCGGGTCGGCACGAACACCGGGGAGCTGTTTTTT
abundance: once; d_gene: TRBD1; j_gene: TRBJ1-1; v_gene: TRBV7-7; CDR3aa: CASSPAGTGGVSPQGTEAFF; CDR3nt: TGTGCTAGCAGCCCAGCTGGGACAGGGGGCGTTAGTCCCCAAGGGACTGAAGCTTTCTTT
abundance: once; d_gene: NA; j_gene: TRBJ1-1; v_gene: TRBV5-1; CDR3aa: CASRKDTPANTEAFF; CDR3nt: TGCGCCAGCCGGAAGGACACCCCCGCAAACACTGAAGCTTTCTTT